The 31 T cell receptor beta chains below were found in one sample sequenced in a study of quantifying T cell responses using KT2 cells. Study-wide background: Reverse transcription used primers in the TCR alpha and beta constant regions.

A single-stranded UMI oligo with SP2 sequence was ligated to cDNA 3' ends. First-round PCR used roughly 4 cycles and beta primers RC1.1 and RC1.2 covering TRBC1 and TRBC2. Each CDR3 protein gets one entry after TCRdb re-called the UMI-ligation and nested PCR reads with MiXCR. The sample lists over 40,000 distinct CDR3 sequences, roughly 12% occurring once. The sample consisted of PBMCs spiked with cells of the T cell clone KT2. The receptor set was obtained from a human donor.

This clonotype appeared many times. The chain combines TRBV6-5 with TRBJ1-1; 7 nucleotides agree with TRBD1. The CDR3 loop spans 12 amino acids. The V segment lost 7 bases and the J segment 3 bases; nucleotides outside the gene matches: 2. Germline V CDR1 and CDR2: MNHEY, SVGAGI. The CDR3 loop is CASTGTDTEAFF. For the CDR3, the DNA is TGTGCCAGCACTGGGACAGACACTGAAGCTTTCTTT.

J is TRBJ1-4 and V is TRBV11-2; 9 nucleotides line up with TRBD1. The CDR3 consists of 16 residues. CDR1 SGHAT and CDR2 FQNNGV come from the germline V gene. J lost 7 bases, V lost 3 bases, and 9 bases had no gene match. CDR3 region: CASSLGQGLSGEKLFF. The CDR3 region has the DNA TGTGCCAGCAGCTTGGGACAGGGCCTGAGCGGTGAAAAACTGTTTTTT.

This clonotype was found a few times. This chain links TRBV14 with TRBJ2-7, with a weak D call TRBD1 (6 bases). CDR1 is SGHDN and CDR2 is FVKESK in the germline V gene. This CDR3 has 15 amino acids. V dropped 1 base and J dropped 3 bases, with 13 bases sitting between them. Here the CDR3 reads CASSQGASRGYEQYF. In DNA form, the CDR3 reads TGTGCCAGCAGCCAAGGGGCGAGCAGGGGCTACGAGCAGTACTTC.

The table lists this clonotype with a few counts. This chain uses TRBV6-5 with TRBJ1-1; D unresolved. Germline values: CDR1 MNHEY, CDR2 SVGAGI. Trimming stripped 7 bases from V and 5 bases from J, with 11 bases between. This CDR3 is 12 amino acids long. The DNA of the CDR3 is TGTGCCAGCAAAAATGCGGGGACTGAAGCTTTCTTT. Its translation: CASKNAGTEAFF.

V gene TRBV7-3 combines with J gene TRBJ2-1; 7 nucleotides line up with TRBD2. The CDR3 has 15 amino acids. Germline V gene lookup returns CDR1 SGHTA and CDR2 FQGTGA. Trimming removed 4 bases from V and 4 bases from J; junction bases left unmatched: 7. CDR3 nucleotides: TGTGCCAGCAGCTCTCCCGGGACTATTTACAATGAGCAGTTCTTC. It specifies CASSSPGTIYNEQFF.

This clonotype appeared many times. The chain combines TRBV6-1 with TRBJ1-5, with 7 nucleotides matching TRBD1. The V and J ends lost 11 bases and 6 bases, in that order; junction bases with no gene match: 10. CDR3 length: 13 amino acids. CDR1 and CDR2 from the germline V gene are MNHNS and SASEGT. The chain's CDR3 is CASDRVEGQPQHF. For the CDR3, the DNA is TGTGCCTCCGACAGGGTGGAAGGTCAGCCCCAGCATTTT.

With regard to this clonotype: One base away lies a much larger clone, so this may be a sequencing read error. The V gene is TRBV5-8, the J gene TRBJ2-3, with 7 bases identical to TRBD1. The CDR3 loop spans 13 amino acids. The V gene's germline CDR1 is SGHTS and CDR2 YDEGEE. J lost 2 bases, V lost 7 bases, and 4 bases had no gene match. CDR3 in amino acids: CASRTGDTDTQYF. The CDR3 DNA reads as TGTGCCAGCCGGACAGGAGACACAGATACGCAGTATTTT.

The genes are TRBV7-2 and TRBJ2-7; no clear D gene. V was trimmed by 4 bases and J by 2 bases, leaving 9 bases between them. CDR1 is SGHTA and CDR2 is FQGNSA in the germline V gene. The CDR3 runs to 13 residues. As DNA, the CDR3 is TGTGCCAGCAGCTCTCAGGTGGCCTACGAGCAGTACTTC. Its translation: CASSSQVAYEQYF.

The chain links TRBV5-1 to TRBJ1-2; no clear D. Trimming removed 4 bases at V and 1 base at J, with 8 bases between. The CDR3 spans 13 residues. Looked up from germline, CDR1 is SGHRS and CDR2 is YFSETQ. CDR3 region: CASSPGDNYGYTF. The CDR3 DNA follows: TGCGCCAGCAGCCCGGGAGATAACTATGGCTACACCTTC.

This clonotype was counted a few times. The CDR3 bases are TGTGCCAGCAGCCGAGAAGGGCTACAGGGGGGTTATGGCTACACCTTC. Encoded protein: CASSREGLQGGYGYTF. The chain couples TRBV4-2 to TRBJ1-2, with 8 bases identical to TRBD1. The CDR3 contains 16 residues. The germline gives CDR1 LGHNA, CDR2 YNFKEQ. Trimming at V came to 4 bases and at J to 5 bases, leaving 12 bases not matched to a gene.

There are many counts of this clonotype. The chain joins TRBV12-3 or TRBV12-4 to TRBJ1-1; the match to TRBD1 covers 7 bases. The CDR3 loop spans 12 amino acids. V was clipped by 3 bases and J by 11 bases; unmatched bases: 6. The CDR3 DNA is TGTGCCAGCAGTTTCGGGACAGAACGGGCTTTCTTT. Its protein is CASSFGTERAFF.

This clonotype occurred many times. The chain carries TRBV20-1 and TRBJ2-2, with 7 bases matching TRBD1. The V gene's germline CDR1 is DFQATT and CDR2 SNEGSKA (reference sequence). The V segment lost 5 bases and the J segment 0 bases; nucleotides outside the gene matches: 9. The CDR3 has 16 amino acids. The CDR3 protein is CSAAETDRANTGELFF. The CDR3 DNA reads as TGCAGTGCTGCCGAAACCGACAGGGCGAACACCGGGGAGCTGTTTTTT.

The chain links TRBV4-2 to TRBJ1-1; no clear D gene. Germline-derived CDR1 and CDR2 are LGHNA and YNFKEQ. The CDR3 spans 15 residues. The V end lost 0 bases, the J end lost 4 bases, and 12 bases lay between the germline ends. The CDR3 spells CASSQEEGLGTEAFF. The CDR3, as DNA: TGTGCCAGCAGCCAAGAGGAGGGCCTTGGCACTGAAGCTTTCTTT.

The rearrangement joins TRBV3-1 to TRBJ1-5; D unresolved. There are 14 residues in the CDR3. V shed 1 base and J shed 4 bases, with 8 bases lying between them. Germline V gives CDR1 LGHDT, CDR2 YNNKEL (reference sequence). This CDR3 reads CASSQAAGNQPQHF. In DNA, the CDR3 is TGTGCCAGCAGCCAAGCGGCGGGAAATCAGCCCCAGCATTTT.

In this sample, this clonotype turned up many times. The chain uses TRBV29-1 and TRBJ2-1; 8 nucleotides agree with TRBD1. The CDR3 sequence is 13 residues long. Germline-derived CDR1 and CDR2 are SQVTM and ANQGSEA. V dropped 6 bases and J dropped 3; count of bases not matched to a gene: 4. The CDR3 DNA follows: TGCAGCGTGGCCGGACAGGGCTACAATGAGCAGTTCTTC. Its translation: CSVAGQGYNEQFF.

In its sample, this clonotype was seen a few times. This chain links TRBV7-2 with TRBJ1-6, with D perhaps matching TRBD1 (6 bases). Trimming cost V 2 bases and J 9 bases, with 14 bases left between them. This CDR3 spans 15 amino acids. Germline CDR1 and CDR2: SGHTA and FQGNSA. CDR3 nucleotides: TGTGCCAGCAGCTTACAACAGGGTGGTGGTTCACCCCTCCACTTT. Its protein is CASSLQQGGGSPLHF.

At least ten counts were recorded for this clonotype. The V and J genes are TRBV29-1 and TRBJ2-1, with 8 bases fitting TRBD2. The germline gives CDR1 SQVTM, CDR2 ANQGSEA. This CDR3 region has 15 residues. The trim removed 4 bases at V and 4 bases at J, leaving 9 bases unmatched. The CDR3 coding sequence is TGCAGCGTTGCTCCCCTAGCGGGCGTGTACAATGAGCAGTTCTTC. Its protein product is CSVAPLAGVYNEQFF.

This clonotype came up a few times. The V and J genes are TRBV3-1 and TRBJ2-3, with 10 bases identical to TRBD2. CDR1 is LGHDT and CDR2 is YNNKEL in the germline V gene (reference sequence). V gave up 1 base and J gave up 3 bases; unmatched junction bases: 4. This CDR3 contains 16 residues. CDR3 sequence reads: CASSQASSGGTDTQYF. CDR3 bases: TGTGCCAGCAGCCAAGCGTCTAGCGGGGGAACAGATACGCAGTATTTT.

The rearrangement uses TRBV20-1 and TRBJ1-2; a weak D match, TRBD1 (6 bases). The germline V and J ends were trimmed by 5 bases and 1 base, with 11 bases remaining between them. The CDR3 covers 13 residues. Germline CDR1 is DFQATT and CDR2 is SNEGSKA (reference sequence). The CDR3 nucleotides are TGCAGTGCTGATGACAGGAATAACTATGGCTACACCTTC. It is translated as CSADDRNNYGYTF.

This chain links TRBV7-2 with TRBJ2-6; D is ambiguous. Germline V gives CDR1 SGHTA, CDR2 FQGNSA. The CDR3 contains 18 residues. V was shortened by 5 bases and J by 1 base, with 18 bases between the two germline ends. The CDR3: CASSRTSLGYSGANVLTF. For the CDR3, the DNA is TGTGCCAGCAGCCGAACTTCTCTGGGATATTCTGGGGCCAACGTCCTGACTTTC. The whole variable domain, remainder taken from reference TRBV7-2 and TRBJ2-6, is GAGVSQSPSNKVTEKGKDVELRCDPISGHTALYWYRQSLGQGLEFLIYFQGNSAPDKSGLPSDRFSAERTGGSVSTLTIQRTQQEDSAVYLCASSRTSLGYSGANVLTFGAGSRLTVL.

The table lists this clonotype with a few counts. The J gene is TRBJ2-4, the V gene TRBV5-6; the match to TRBD2 covers 7 bases. This CDR3 comprises 15 residues. Germline assignment: CDR1 SGHDT and CDR2 YYEEEE. V was clipped by 2 bases and J by 4 bases; unmatched bases: 6. The chain's CDR3 is CASSLTGTTKNIQYF. Here the CDR3 DNA reads TGTGCCAGCAGCTTAACCGGGACTACTAAAAACATTCAGTACTTC.

This clonotype was detected ten times or more. The CDR3 DNA reads as TGTGCCAGCAGCTTAGTTATAGGGCAAGAGACCCAGTACTTC. It specifies CASSLVIGQETQYF. This chain joins TRBV7-8 and TRBJ2-5; D ambiguous. Germline-derived CDR1 and CDR2 are SGHVS and FQNEAQ. The CDR3 is 14 amino acids. The V gene lost 1 base and the J gene lost 2 bases, with 8 bases spanning the gap.

The chain recombines TRBV2 with TRBJ1-1, with D unclear. Deletions cut 4 bases from V and 5 bases from J, with 8 bases between. Germline CDR1 SNHLY, CDR2 FYNNEI. The length of the CDR3 is 12 residues. Here the CDR3 reads CASSVRLTEAFF. CDR3 nucleotides: TGTGCCAGCAGTGTTCGCCTGACTGAAGCTTTCTTT.

This clonotype has ten or more counts. The junction does not match germline at one end; this may be a read error. The chain combines TRBV7-8 with TRBJ2-7, with D possibly being TRBD2 (6 bases). Germline CDR1 SGHVS, CDR2 FQNEAQ. The length of the CDR3 is 11 residues. Here the CDR3 reads CASSLLTSPTF. In DNA, the CDR3 is TGTGCCAGCAGCTTATTAACTAGCCCGACCTTC.

This clonotype was recorded a few times. The rearrangement uses TRBV5-1 and TRBJ1-4; 8 nucleotides match TRBD1. The CDR3 contains 14 residues. Germline CDR1 reads SGHRS; CDR2 reads YFSETQ. Trimming removed 4 bases from V and 5 bases from J; junction bases left unmatched: 4. The DNA of the CDR3 is TGCGCCAGCAGCCGGACAGGGAACAATGAAAAACTGTTTTTT. This encodes CASSRTGNNEKLFF.

The rearrangement joins TRBV9 to TRBJ1-5; 7 bases match TRBD1. V gave up 4 bases and J gave up 8 bases; unmatched junction bases: 12. The CDR3 contains 15 residues. Per germline, CDR1 SGDLS and CDR2 YYNGEE. The CDR3 sequence is CASSPRGQPLEPQHF. The DNA of the CDR3 is TGTGCCAGCAGCCCTAGGGGGCAGCCCTTAGAGCCCCAGCATTTT.

J is TRBJ2-3 and V is TRBV19; either TRBD1 or TRBD2 may fit D (5 bases each). The CDR3 extends over 15 amino acids. V lost 5 bases to trimming and J lost 1 base, with 13 bases between them. CDR1 LNHDA and CDR2 SQIVND come from the germline V gene (reference sequence). The CDR3 is CASSFRDGGTDTQYF. The CDR3 DNA is TGTGCCAGTAGTTTCCGGGACGGAGGCACAGATACGCAGTATTTT.

The chain is built from TRBV6-5 and TRBJ2-7, with D possibly called TRBD1 or TRBD2 (5 bases each). V was shortened by 0 bases and J by 3 bases, with 18 bases between the two germline ends. There are 17 residues in the CDR3. The germline CDR1 and CDR2 sequences are MNHEY and SVGAGI. The CDR3 DNA reads as TGTGCCAGCAGTTACTCATTAGGCGGAACTAGGGGCTACGAGCAGTACTTC. The encoded protein is CASSYSLGGTRGYEQYF.

This clonotype came up many times. The chain employs TRBV2 and TRBJ2-5; D unclear. The CDR3 is made up of 13 amino acids. The ends were cut back, 10 bases at V and 2 bases at J, with 14 bases in the middle. Per germline, CDR1 SNHLY and CDR2 FYNNEI. The CDR3 nucleotides are TGTGCCAATCAACTCCGCCAACAAGAGACCCAGTACTTC. The encoded protein is CANQLRQQETQYF.

This clonotype was seen repeatedly, ten times or more. The V call is TRBV20-1, the J call TRBJ2-5; D may match TRBD1 or TRBD2 (5 bases each). The germline CDR1 and CDR2 sequences are DFQATT and SNEGSKA (reference sequence). V shed 1 base and J shed 5 bases, with 8 bases lying between them. This CDR3 region has 12 residues. This CDR3 is CSARGGGETQYF. The CDR3, as DNA: TGCAGTGCTAGAGGGGGCGGGGAGACCCAGTACTTC.

This clonotype has more than one count but fewer than ten. The chain uses TRBV7-2 and TRBJ1-1; TRBD1 might be the D (5 bases). V was trimmed by 1 base and J by 4 bases, leaving 10 bases between them. This CDR3 has 14 amino acids. CDR1 is SGHTA and CDR2 is FQGNSA in the germline V gene. As DNA, the CDR3 is TGTGCCAGCAGCTTAGATGGACAAAGCACTGAAGCTTTCTTT. It translates to CASSLDGQSTEAFF. Variable domain in full (rest from reference TRBV7-2 and TRBJ1-1): GAGVSQSPSNKVTEKGKDVELRCDPISGHTALYWYRQSLGQGLEFLIYFQGNSAPDKSGLPSDRFSAERTGGSVSTLTIQRTQQEDSAVYLCASSLDGQSTEAFFGQGTRLTVV.